This TCR beta chain is from a study of a mutant IDH1 vaccine in newly diagnosed glioma. For the study at large: The treated group averaged about 41 years old and was roughly 62% male, about 40% female.

As for time point: week 23, last vaccination. Vaccine doses each comprised 300 ug of mutant IDH1 20-mer peptide, with topical imiquimod. In the case of this clone: Its antigen is still unknown.

Generated by immunoSEQ multiplex PCR, the TCRdb table keeps only in-frame clones and is missing some. Among some 40,000 clones listed, about four fifths were seen once. Sample: PBMCs, taken from a glioma patient whose treatment included an IDH1 peptide vaccine. This TCR derives from a man in his forties with glioma.

CDR3 in amino acids: CASSIASRSAGELFF. The CDR3 DNA follows: TGTGCCAGCTCCATCGCTAGCCGGTCGGCCGGGGAGCTGTTTTTT. The chain carries TRBV27 and TRBJ2-2; weak D call: TRBD2 (5 bases). The CDR3 is made up of 15 amino acids. CDR1 is MNHEY, CDR2 SMNVEV, per germline (reference sequence). Trimming cost V 8 bases and J 6 bases, with 19 bases left between them.